Listed below are T cell receptor beta chains from one sample, sequenced in a study. MiXCR was run by TCRdb on the 5' RACE reads, yielding one entry per CDR3 protein. The sample has roughly 55,000 distinct CDR3 sequences, approximately 24% seen once. Material for sequencing was tumor-infiltrating naive CD4+ T cells sorted from the breast tumor. Receptors were obtained from a female donor with breast cancer. The CDR3 runs from the conserved cysteine through the conserved F or W. The order of the fields is V gene, clone size, J gene, D gene, CDR3 DNA, CDR3 protein. A D gene is named only where the DNA matches it firmly. Some rows have no size entry. The others give once, few or many, or a class for an expanded clone.

TRBV2	-	TRBJ2-5	-	TGTGCCAGCAGGTCGCGGCAAGTACAAGAGACCCAGTACTTC	CASRSRQVQETQYF
TRBV20-1	few	TRBJ2-3	TRBD1	TGCAGTGCTAGAGGTCCGTGGACAGGGGCCGGGGATACGCAGTATTTT	CSARGPWTGAGDTQYF
TRBV6-1	few	TRBJ2-5	-	TGTGCCAGCAGGGAGGGGGGCCGGGAGACCCAGTACTTC	CASREGGRETQYF
TRBV20-1	many	TRBJ1-2	TRBD1	TGCAGTGCTAGTTGGACAGGGGTTCCGGGGAATGGCTACACCTTC	CSASWTGVPGNGYTF
TRBV4-1	-	TRBJ1-1	-	TGCGCCAGAAGCCAGGTCGGGAGGAGAGCTGTCACTGAAGCTTTCTTT	CARSQVGRRAVTEAFF
TRBV29-1	many	TRBJ2-7	TRBD2	TGCAGCGTGCGGACTAGCGGGAGCAACGAGCAGTACTTC	CSVRTSGSNEQYF
TRBV5-1	few	TRBJ2-5	-	TGCGCCAGCAGAGTAGAGTATCAAGAGACCCAGTACTTC	CASRVEYQETQYF
TRBV5-1	few	TRBJ2-7	TRBD2	TGCGCCAGCAGCTTAGGGACTAGCGCTACTTTAGAGCAGTACTTC	CASSLGTSATLEQYF
TRBV10-3	few	TRBJ1-6	-	TGTGCCATCAGTGAGGCAGGGAAATACGAATCACCCCTCCACTTT	CAISEAGKYESPLHF
TRBV7-2	few	TRBJ2-5	-	TGTGCCAGCAGCCCCGACACCTCCGGAAAGACCCAGTACTTC	CASSPDTSGKTQYF
TRBV28	-	TRBJ1-2	-	TGTGCCACCGAGGGGGGCTACTATGGCTACACCTTC	CATEGGYYGYTF
TRBV12-3/TRBV12-4	few	TRBJ2-7	-	TGTGCCAGCAGCCCGGGTTACGAGCAGTACTTC	CASSPGYEQYF
TRBV20-1	few	TRBJ2-1	-	TGCAGTGCTAGACCCCAAGCGACGTACAATGAGCAGTTCTTC	CSARPQATYNEQFF
TRBV5-6	many	TRBJ1-2	-	TGTGCCAGCAGCTTGCAAGGGACCTATGGCTACACCTTC	CASSLQGTYGYTF
TRBV12-3/TRBV12-4	few	TRBJ2-7	-	TGTGCCAGCAGTTCTAAGCCGGGCAGGGATTACTACGAGCAGTACTTC	CASSSKPGRDYYEQYF